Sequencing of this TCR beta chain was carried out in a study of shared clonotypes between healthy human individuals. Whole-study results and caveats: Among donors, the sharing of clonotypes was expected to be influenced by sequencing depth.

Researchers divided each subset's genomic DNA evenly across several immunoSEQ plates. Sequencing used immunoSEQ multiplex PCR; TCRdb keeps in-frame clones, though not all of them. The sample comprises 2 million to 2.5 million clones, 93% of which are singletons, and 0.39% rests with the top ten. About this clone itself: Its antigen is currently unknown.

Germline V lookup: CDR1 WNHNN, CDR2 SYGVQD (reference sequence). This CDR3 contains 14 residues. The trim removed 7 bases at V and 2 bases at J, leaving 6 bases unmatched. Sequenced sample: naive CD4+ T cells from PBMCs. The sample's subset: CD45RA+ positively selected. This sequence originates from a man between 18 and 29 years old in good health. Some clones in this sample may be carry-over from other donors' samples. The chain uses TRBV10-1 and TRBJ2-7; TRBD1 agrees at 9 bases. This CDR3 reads CASTPGQGPYEQYF. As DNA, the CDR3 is TGCGCCAGCACGCCGGGACAGGGTCCCTACGAGCAGTACTTC.